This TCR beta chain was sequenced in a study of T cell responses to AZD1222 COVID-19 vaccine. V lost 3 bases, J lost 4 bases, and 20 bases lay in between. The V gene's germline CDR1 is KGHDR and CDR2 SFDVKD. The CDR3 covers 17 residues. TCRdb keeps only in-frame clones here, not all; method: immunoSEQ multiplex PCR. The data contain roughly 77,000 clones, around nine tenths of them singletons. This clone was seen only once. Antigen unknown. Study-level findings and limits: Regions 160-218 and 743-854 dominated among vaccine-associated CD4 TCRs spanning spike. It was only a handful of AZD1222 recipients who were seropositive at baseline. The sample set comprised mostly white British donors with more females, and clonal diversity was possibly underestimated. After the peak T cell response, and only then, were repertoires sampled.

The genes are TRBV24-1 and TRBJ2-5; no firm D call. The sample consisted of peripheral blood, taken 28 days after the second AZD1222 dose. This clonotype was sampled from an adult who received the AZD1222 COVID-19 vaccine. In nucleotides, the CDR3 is TGTGCCACCAGTGATCAAGGCAGACGTTGGAATGCAGAGACCCAGTACTTC. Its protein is CATSDQGRRWNAETQYF.